These T cell receptor beta chains were read from a single sample in a study of T cell responses to AZD1222 COVID-19 vaccine. The repertoire was sequenced with immunoSEQ multiplex PCR; TCRdb's copy has only in-frame clones and lacks some. The data show roughly 130,000 clones, over 75% seen once. The sample here was peripheral blood, taken on day 0 of AZD1222 vaccination. These receptors were obtained from an adult in good health. Each CDR3 is given with its conserved first and last residue. Fields, in order: D gene, J gene, clone size, V gene, CDR3 protein, CDR3 DNA. A D gene is named only where the DNA matches it firmly. Clone size is stated in some rows and not others, as once, few, many or a class when expanded.

d_gene: TRBD1
j_gene: TRBJ2-3
abundance: NA
v_gene: TRBV18
CDR3aa: CASSPYDRAKDTQYF
CDR3nt: TGTGCCAGCTCACCCTATGACAGGGCCAAGGATACGCAGTATTTT

d_gene: NA
j_gene: TRBJ1-1
abundance: NA
v_gene: TRBV5-8
CDR3aa: CASKQNTEAFF
CDR3nt: TGTGCCAGCAAACAAAACACTGAAGCTTTCTTT

d_gene: TRBD2
j_gene: TRBJ2-3
abundance: NA
v_gene: TRBV18
CDR3aa: CASSPGLAIDTQYF
CDR3nt: TGTGCCAGCTCACCCGGACTAGCGATAGATACGCAGTATTTT

d_gene: NA
j_gene: TRBJ1-2
abundance: few
v_gene: TRBV3-1/TRBV3-2
CDR3aa: CASSQTQGYTF
CDR3nt: TGTGCCAGCAGCCAGACACAAGGCTACACCTTC

d_gene: NA
j_gene: TRBJ1-1
abundance: NA
v_gene: TRBV5-5
CDR3aa: CASSLAGPPGTEAFF
CDR3nt: TGTGCCAGCAGCTTGGCCGGCCCCCCGGGAACTGAAGCTTTCTTT

d_gene: TRBD1
j_gene: TRBJ1-1
abundance: NA
v_gene: TRBV28
CDR3aa: CASSGRTGANEAFF
CDR3nt: TGTGCCAGCAGTGGACGTACAGGGGCCAATGAAGCTTTCTTT

d_gene: NA
j_gene: TRBJ1-1
abundance: NA
v_gene: TRBV5-6
CDR3aa: CASSLGGRSFF
CDR3nt: TGTGCCAGCAGCTTGGGGGGCCGATCTTTCTTT

d_gene: NA
j_gene: TRBJ1-1
abundance: NA
v_gene: TRBV6-6
CDR3aa: CASSLKNTEAFF
CDR3nt: TGTGCCAGCAGTTTGAAGAACACTGAAGCTTTCTTT

d_gene: TRBD2
j_gene: TRBJ2-7
abundance: once
v_gene: TRBV27
CDR3aa: CASSPSVGRGGPSYEQYF
CDR3nt: TGTGCCAGCAGTCCTTCCGTGGGGCGGGGGGGCCCCTCCTACGAGCAGTACTTC

d_gene: NA
j_gene: TRBJ1-5
abundance: few
v_gene: TRBV6-5
CDR3aa: CASSPLLGNQPQHF
CDR3nt: TGTGCCAGCAGCCCCCTGCTTGGCAATCAGCCCCAGCATTTT

d_gene: NA
j_gene: TRBJ1-5
abundance: NA
v_gene: TRBV6-5
CDR3aa: CASMAYSNQPQHF
CDR3nt: TGTGCCAGCATGGCATATAGCAATCAGCCCCAGCATTTT

d_gene: NA
j_gene: TRBJ1-2
abundance: NA
v_gene: TRBV4-1
CDR3aa: CASSQVSVGYGYTF
CDR3nt: TGCGCCAGCAGCCAAGTATCGGTAGGCTATGGCTACACCTTC

d_gene: NA
j_gene: TRBJ2-5
abundance: once
v_gene: TRBV5-1
CDR3aa: CASSPRERETQYF
CDR3nt: TGCGCCAGCAGCCCCAGGGAAAGGGAGACCCAGTACTTC

d_gene: TRBD2
j_gene: TRBJ2-7
abundance: NA
v_gene: TRBV11-2
CDR3aa: CASSPTSLVYEQYF
CDR3nt: TGTGCCAGCAGCCCGACTAGCCTTGTCTACGAGCAGTACTTC

d_gene: NA
j_gene: TRBJ1-5
abundance: NA
v_gene: TRBV19
CDR3aa: CASSIGDISNQPQHF
CDR3nt: TGTGCCAGTAGTATAGGGGACATTAGCAATCAGCCCCAGCATTTT

d_gene: NA
j_gene: TRBJ2-3
abundance: NA
v_gene: TRBV10-2
CDR3aa: CASSEIWAQSTDTQYF
CDR3nt: TGCGCCAGCAGTGAGATTTGGGCTCAGAGCACAGATACGCAGTATTTT

d_gene: TRBD2
j_gene: TRBJ2-5
abundance: NA
v_gene: TRBV5-4
CDR3aa: CASSLASGGQETQYF
CDR3nt: TGTGCCAGCAGCTTGGCTAGCGGGGGACAAGAGACCCAGTACTTC

d_gene: NA
j_gene: TRBJ1-1
abundance: few
v_gene: TRBV5-4
CDR3aa: CASSPKQGTVEAFF
CDR3nt: TGTGCCAGCAGCCCCAAACAGGGAACGGTTGAAGCTTTCTTT

d_gene: NA
j_gene: TRBJ2-7
abundance: once
v_gene: TRBV11-2
CDR3aa: CASSRDTSYEQYF
CDR3nt: TGTGCCAGCAGCCGGGACACTTCCTACGAGCAGTACTTC

d_gene: NA
j_gene: TRBJ1-6
abundance: NA
v_gene: TRBV14
CDR3aa: CASSQDIWAGSNSPLHF
CDR3nt: TGTGCCAGCAGCCAAGATATATGGGCAGGGTCGAATTCACCCCTCCACTTT

d_gene: TRBD1
j_gene: TRBJ2-3
abundance: NA
v_gene: TRBV12-5
CDR3aa: CASAIRTGDGGDTQYF
CDR3nt: TGTGCTAGTGCCATCCGGACAGGGGATGGGGGAGATACGCAGTATTTT

d_gene: NA
j_gene: TRBJ2-1
abundance: few
v_gene: TRBV6-4
CDR3aa: CASSDWDTDEQFF
CDR3nt: TGTGCCAGCAGTGACTGGGACACGGATGAGCAGTTCTTC

d_gene: TRBD1
j_gene: TRBJ1-2
abundance: NA
v_gene: TRBV11-1
CDR3aa: CASSPLDRANYGYTF
CDR3nt: TGTGCCAGCAGCCCTCTGGACAGGGCCAACTATGGCTACACCTTC

d_gene: TRBD1
j_gene: TRBJ2-2
abundance: NA
v_gene: TRBV10-3
CDR3aa: CAISETGGTGELFF
CDR3nt: TGTGCCATCAGTGAAACAGGGGGCACCGGGGAGCTGTTTTTT

d_gene: TRBD1
j_gene: TRBJ2-5
abundance: NA
v_gene: TRBV29-1
CDR3aa: CSVETGGETQYF
CDR3nt: TGCAGCGTCGAGACAGGGGGCGAGACCCAGTACTTC

d_gene: NA
j_gene: TRBJ2-7
abundance: NA
v_gene: TRBV5-4
CDR3aa: CASSLVGESYEQYF
CDR3nt: TGTGCCAGCAGCTTGGTCGGCGAGTCCTACGAGCAGTACTTC

d_gene: NA
j_gene: TRBJ2-7
abundance: NA
v_gene: TRBV9
CDR3aa: CASSVAPNYEQYF
CDR3nt: TGTGCCAGCAGCGTAGCCCCGAACTACGAGCAGTACTTC

d_gene: TRBD2
j_gene: TRBJ2-2
abundance: NA
v_gene: TRBV18
CDR3aa: CASSRSWAGAGELFF
CDR3nt: TGTGCCAGCTCACGTTCGTGGGCGGGAGCCGGGGAGCTGTTTTTT

d_gene: NA
j_gene: TRBJ1-2
abundance: NA
v_gene: TRBV9
CDR3aa: CASSVVEHGYTF
CDR3nt: TGTGCCAGCAGCGTAGTGGAGCATGGCTACACCTTC

d_gene: NA
j_gene: TRBJ1-5
abundance: NA
v_gene: TRBV28
CDR3aa: CASSNGGIQNQPQHF
CDR3nt: TGTGCCAGCTCCAACGGAGGGATTCAAAATCAGCCCCAGCATTTT

d_gene: NA
j_gene: TRBJ1-5
abundance: NA
v_gene: TRBV10-2
CDR3aa: CATRLPGVQPQHF
CDR3nt: TGCGCCACCCGTTTGCCGGGGGTTCAGCCCCAGCATTTT

d_gene: NA
j_gene: TRBJ1-4
abundance: NA
v_gene: TRBV3-1/TRBV3-2
CDR3aa: CASSTFRATNEKLFF
CDR3nt: TGTGCCAGCAGCACCTTCAGGGCCACTAATGAAAAACTGTTTTTT

d_gene: NA
j_gene: TRBJ2-7
abundance: NA
v_gene: TRBV3-1/TRBV3-2
CDR3aa: CASSPPLGLPSEQYF
CDR3nt: TGTGCCAGCAGCCCTCCGTTAGGTCTTCCCTCCGAGCAGTACTTC

d_gene: TRBD2
j_gene: TRBJ2-1
abundance: NA
v_gene: TRBV5-1
CDR3aa: CASRVLTSGGASEQFF
CDR3nt: TGCGCCAGCCGCGTCCTGACTAGCGGGGGGGCCAGTGAGCAGTTCTTC

d_gene: NA
j_gene: TRBJ1-4
abundance: NA
v_gene: TRBV20-1
CDR3aa: CSASYGATNEKLFF
CDR3nt: TGCAGTGCTAGTTACGGGGCAACTAATGAAAAACTGTTTTTT

d_gene: NA
j_gene: TRBJ1-1
abundance: NA
v_gene: TRBV29-1
CDR3aa: CSGGEGHRSAFF
CDR3nt: TGCAGCGGAGGAGAGGGACATCGGTCTGCTTTCTTT

d_gene: TRBD2
j_gene: TRBJ2-3
abundance: NA
v_gene: TRBV4-3
CDR3aa: CASSQELAGGPDTQYF
CDR3nt: TGCGCCAGCAGCCAAGAATTAGCGGGAGGGCCGGATACGCAGTATTTT

d_gene: NA
j_gene: TRBJ2-7
abundance: NA
v_gene: TRBV5-1
CDR3aa: CASSLATGLYEQYF
CDR3nt: TGCGCCAGCAGCTTGGCCACGGGGCTCTACGAGCAGTACTTC

d_gene: TRBD2
j_gene: TRBJ2-1
abundance: NA
v_gene: TRBV30
CDR3aa: CAWITTGGLGNEQFF
CDR3nt: TGTGCCTGGATAACCACGGGGGGTTTGGGAAATGAGCAGTTCTTC

d_gene: NA
j_gene: TRBJ2-1
abundance: NA
v_gene: TRBV5-5
CDR3aa: CASSSLGTINNEQFF
CDR3nt: TGTGCCAGCAGCTCGCTGGGGACGATAAACAATGAGCAGTTCTTC